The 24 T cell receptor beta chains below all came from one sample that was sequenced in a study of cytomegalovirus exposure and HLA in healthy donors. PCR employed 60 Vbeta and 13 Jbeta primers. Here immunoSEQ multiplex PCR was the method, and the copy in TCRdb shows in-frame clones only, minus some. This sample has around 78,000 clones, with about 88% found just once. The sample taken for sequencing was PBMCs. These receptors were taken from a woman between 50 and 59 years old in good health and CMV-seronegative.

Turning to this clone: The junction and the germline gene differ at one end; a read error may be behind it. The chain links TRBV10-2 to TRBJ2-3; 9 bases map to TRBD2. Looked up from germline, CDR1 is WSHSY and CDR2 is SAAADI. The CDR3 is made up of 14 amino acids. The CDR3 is CASSAGTSTATQYF. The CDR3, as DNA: TGCGCCAGCAGTGCCGGGACTAGCACAGCTACGCAGTATTTT.

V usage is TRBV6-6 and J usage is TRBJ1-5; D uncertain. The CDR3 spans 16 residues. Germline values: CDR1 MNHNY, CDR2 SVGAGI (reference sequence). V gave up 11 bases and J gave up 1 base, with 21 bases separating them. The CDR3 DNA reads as TGTGCCGCAACTACTGAACTCACTAGAAGCAATCAGCCCCAGCATTTT. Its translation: CAATTELTRSNQPQHF.

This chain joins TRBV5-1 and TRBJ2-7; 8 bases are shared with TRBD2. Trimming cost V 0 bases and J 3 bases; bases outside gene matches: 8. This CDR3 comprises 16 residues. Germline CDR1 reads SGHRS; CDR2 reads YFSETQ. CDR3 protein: CASSLALGSGVYEQYF. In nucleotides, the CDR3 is TGCGCCAGCAGCTTGGCGCTGGGTAGCGGGGTCTACGAGCAGTACTTC.

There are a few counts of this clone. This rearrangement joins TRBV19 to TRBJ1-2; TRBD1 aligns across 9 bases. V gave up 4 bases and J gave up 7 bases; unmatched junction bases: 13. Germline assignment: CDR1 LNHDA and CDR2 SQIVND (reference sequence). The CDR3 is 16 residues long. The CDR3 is CASSRTGAVGGAGYTF. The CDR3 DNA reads TGTGCCAGTAGTAGGACAGGGGCGGTTGGCGGTGCTGGCTACACCTTC.

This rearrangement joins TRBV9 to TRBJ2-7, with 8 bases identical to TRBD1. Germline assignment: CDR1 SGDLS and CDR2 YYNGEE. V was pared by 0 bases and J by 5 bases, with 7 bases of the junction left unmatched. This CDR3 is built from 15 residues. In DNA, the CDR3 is TGTGCCAGCAGCGTAGTTATTCGACAGGGGAACGAGCAGTACGTC. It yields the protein CASSVVIRQGNEQYV.

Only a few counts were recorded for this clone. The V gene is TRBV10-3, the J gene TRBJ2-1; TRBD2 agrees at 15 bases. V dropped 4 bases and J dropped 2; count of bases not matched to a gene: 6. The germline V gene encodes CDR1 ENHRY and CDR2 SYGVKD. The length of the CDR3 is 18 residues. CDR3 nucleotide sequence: TGTGCCATCAGTGGGACTAGCGGGAGGGCCCTTCCCTACAATGAGCAGTTCTTC. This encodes CAISGTSGRALPYNEQFF.

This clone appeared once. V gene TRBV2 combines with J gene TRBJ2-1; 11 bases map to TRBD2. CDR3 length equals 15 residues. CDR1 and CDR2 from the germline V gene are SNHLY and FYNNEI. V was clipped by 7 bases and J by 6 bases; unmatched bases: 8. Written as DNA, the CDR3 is TGTGCCAGCACCGAGGGGACTAGCGGATCCAATGAGCAGTTCTTC. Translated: CASTEGTSGSNEQFF. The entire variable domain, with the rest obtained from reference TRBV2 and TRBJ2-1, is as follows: EPEVTQTPSHQVTQMGQEVILRCVPISNHLYFYWYRQILGQKVEFLVSFYNNEISEKSEIFDDQFSVERPDGSNFTLKIRSTKLEDSAMYFCASTEGTSGSNEQFFGPGTRLTVL.

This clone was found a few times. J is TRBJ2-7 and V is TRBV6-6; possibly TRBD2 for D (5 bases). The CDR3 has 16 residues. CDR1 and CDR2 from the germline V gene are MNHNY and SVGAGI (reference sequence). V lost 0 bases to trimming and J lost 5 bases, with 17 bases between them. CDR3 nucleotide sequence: TGTGCCAGCAGTTACTCTGTCGGGGTTGGTAGTCACGAGCAGTACGTC. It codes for CASSYSVGVGSHEQYV.

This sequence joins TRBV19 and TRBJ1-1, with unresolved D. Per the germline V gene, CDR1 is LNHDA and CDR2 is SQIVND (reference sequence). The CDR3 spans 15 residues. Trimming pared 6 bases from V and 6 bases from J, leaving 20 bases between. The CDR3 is CASSFRTGRRAEAFF. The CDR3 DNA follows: TGTGCCAGTAGCTTTCGGACGGGAAGGAGAGCTGAAGCTTTCTTT.

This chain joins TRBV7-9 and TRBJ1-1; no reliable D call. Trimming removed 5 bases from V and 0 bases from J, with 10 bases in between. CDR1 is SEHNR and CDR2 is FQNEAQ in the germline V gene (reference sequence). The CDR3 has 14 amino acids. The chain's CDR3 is CASSRRELNTEAFF. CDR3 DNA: TGTGCCAGCAGCCGGAGGGAATTGAACACTGAAGCTTTCTTT.

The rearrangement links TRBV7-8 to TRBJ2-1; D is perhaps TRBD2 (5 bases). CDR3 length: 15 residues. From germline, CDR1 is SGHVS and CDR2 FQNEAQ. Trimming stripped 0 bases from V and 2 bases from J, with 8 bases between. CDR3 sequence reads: CASSLAEVPYNEQFF. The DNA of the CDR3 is TGTGCCAGCAGCTTAGCGGAGGTTCCCTACAATGAGCAGTTCTTC.

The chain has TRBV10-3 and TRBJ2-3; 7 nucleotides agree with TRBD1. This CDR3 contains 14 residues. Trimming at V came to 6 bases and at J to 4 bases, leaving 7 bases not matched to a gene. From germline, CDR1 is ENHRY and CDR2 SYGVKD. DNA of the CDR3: TGTGCCATCAGGTCGACAGGGCTCTCAGATACGCAGTATTTT. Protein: CAIRSTGLSDTQYF.

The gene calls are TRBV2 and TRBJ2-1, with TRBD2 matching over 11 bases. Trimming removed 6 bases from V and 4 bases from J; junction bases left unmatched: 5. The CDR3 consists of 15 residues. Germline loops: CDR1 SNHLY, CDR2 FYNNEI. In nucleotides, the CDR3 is TGTGCCAGCAGGGCAACTAGCGGGGGATACAATGAGCAGTTCTTC. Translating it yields CASRATSGGYNEQFF.

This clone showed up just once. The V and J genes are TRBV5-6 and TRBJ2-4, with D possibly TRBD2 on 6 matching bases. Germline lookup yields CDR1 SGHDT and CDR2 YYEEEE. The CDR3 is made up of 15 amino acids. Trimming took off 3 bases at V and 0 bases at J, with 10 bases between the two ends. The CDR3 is CASSSTGLAKNIQYF. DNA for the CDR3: TGTGCCAGCAGCTCTACGGGACTAGCCAAAAACATTCAGTACTTC.

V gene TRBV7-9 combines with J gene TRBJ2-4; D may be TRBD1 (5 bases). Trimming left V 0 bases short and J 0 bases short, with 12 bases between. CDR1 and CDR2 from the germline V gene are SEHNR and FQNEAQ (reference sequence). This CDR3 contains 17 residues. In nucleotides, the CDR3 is TGTGCCAGCAGCTTAGCCGACAGCGAGCTAGCCAAAAACATTCAGTACTTC. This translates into CASSLADSELAKNIQYF.

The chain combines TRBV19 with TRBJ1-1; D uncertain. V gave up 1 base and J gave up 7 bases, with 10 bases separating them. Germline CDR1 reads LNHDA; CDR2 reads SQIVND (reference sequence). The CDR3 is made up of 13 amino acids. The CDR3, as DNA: TGTGCCAGTAGTATAGGTGGCAGTGGTGAAGCTTTCTTT. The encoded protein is CASSIGGSGEAFF.

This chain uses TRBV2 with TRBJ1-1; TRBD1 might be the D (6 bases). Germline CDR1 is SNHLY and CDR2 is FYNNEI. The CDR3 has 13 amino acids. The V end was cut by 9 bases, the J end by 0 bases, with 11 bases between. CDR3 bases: TGTGCCAGTCGGACAGCCATGAACACTGAAGCTTTCTTT. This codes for CASRTAMNTEAFF.

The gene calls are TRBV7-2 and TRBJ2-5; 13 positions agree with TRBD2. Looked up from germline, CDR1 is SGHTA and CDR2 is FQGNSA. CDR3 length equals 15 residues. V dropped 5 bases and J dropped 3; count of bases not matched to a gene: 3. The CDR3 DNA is TGTGCCAGCAGCAGGGGACTAGCGGGGAAAGAGACCCAGTACTTC. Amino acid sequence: CASSRGLAGKETQYF.

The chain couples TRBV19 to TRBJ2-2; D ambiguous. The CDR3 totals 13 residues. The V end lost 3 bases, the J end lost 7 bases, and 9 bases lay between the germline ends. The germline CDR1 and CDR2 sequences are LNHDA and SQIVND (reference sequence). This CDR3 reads CASSMMRGGELFF. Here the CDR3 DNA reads TGTGCCAGTAGTATGATGCGCGGCGGGGAGCTGTTTTTT.

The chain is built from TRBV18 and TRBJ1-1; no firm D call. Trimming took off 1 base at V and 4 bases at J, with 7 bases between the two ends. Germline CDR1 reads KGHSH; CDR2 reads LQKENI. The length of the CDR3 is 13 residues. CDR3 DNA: TGTGCCAGCTCACCACAGGAGGGCACTGAAGCTTTCTTT. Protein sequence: CASSPQEGTEAFF.

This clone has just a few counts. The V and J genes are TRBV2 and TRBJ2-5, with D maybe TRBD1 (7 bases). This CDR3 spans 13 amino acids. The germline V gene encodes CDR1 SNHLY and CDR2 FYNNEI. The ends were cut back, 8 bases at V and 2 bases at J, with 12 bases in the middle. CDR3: CASGRGAQETQYF. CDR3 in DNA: TGTGCCAGCGGCAGGGGGGCTCAAGAGACCCAGTACTTC.

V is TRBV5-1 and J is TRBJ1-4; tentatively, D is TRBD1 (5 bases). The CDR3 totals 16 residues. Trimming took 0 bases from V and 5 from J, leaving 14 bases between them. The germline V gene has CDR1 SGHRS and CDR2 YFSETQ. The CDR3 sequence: CASSLGQGSSNEKLFF. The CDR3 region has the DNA TGCGCCAGCAGCTTGGGCCAGGGCTCCAGCAATGAAAAACTGTTTTTT.

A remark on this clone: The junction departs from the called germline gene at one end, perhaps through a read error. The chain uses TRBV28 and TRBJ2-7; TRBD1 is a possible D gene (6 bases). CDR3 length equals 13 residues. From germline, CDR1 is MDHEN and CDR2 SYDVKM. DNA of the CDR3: TGTGCCAGCAGTAGGGACACCACCTATGAGCAGTACTTC. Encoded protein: CASSRDTTYEQYF.

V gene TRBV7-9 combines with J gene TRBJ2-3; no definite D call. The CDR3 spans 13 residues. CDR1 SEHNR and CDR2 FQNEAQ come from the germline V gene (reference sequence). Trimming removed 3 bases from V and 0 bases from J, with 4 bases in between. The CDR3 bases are TGTGCCAGCAGCTTTCTAAGCACAGATACGCAGTATTTT. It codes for CASSFLSTDTQYF.